This T cell receptor beta chain was recorded in a study of cytomegalovirus exposure and HLA in healthy donors. The repertoire was sequenced with immunoSEQ multiplex PCR; TCRdb's copy has only in-frame clones and lacks some. The table has over 150,000 clones, approximately 86% seen once. CDR3 size: 15 residues. V dropped 6 bases and J dropped 3 bases, with 14 bases sitting between them. Germline V gives CDR1 SNHLY, CDR2 FYNNEI. The sample holds one count of this clone. The TCR was taken from a woman under 30 in good health and CMV-seronegative. The sample was PBMCs. The J gene is TRBJ2-2, the V gene TRBV2; D is perhaps TRBD2 (6 bases). The CDR3, as DNA: TGTGCCAGCAGGGAGGCCACGGGAGACACCGGGGAGCTGTTTTTT. Translating gives CASREATGDTGELFF.